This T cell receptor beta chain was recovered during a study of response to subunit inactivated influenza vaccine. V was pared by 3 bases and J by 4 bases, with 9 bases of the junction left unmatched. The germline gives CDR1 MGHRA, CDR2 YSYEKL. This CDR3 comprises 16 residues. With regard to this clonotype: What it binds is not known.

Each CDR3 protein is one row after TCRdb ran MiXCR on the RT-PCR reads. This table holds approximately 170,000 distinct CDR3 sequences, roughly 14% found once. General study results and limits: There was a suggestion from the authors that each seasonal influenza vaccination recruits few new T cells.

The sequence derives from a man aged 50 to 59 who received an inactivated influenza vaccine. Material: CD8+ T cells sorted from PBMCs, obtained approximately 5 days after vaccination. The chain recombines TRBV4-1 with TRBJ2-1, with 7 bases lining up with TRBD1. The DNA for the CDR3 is TGCGCCAGCAGCCAGAGCCCCGACAGGGAATACAATGAGCAGTTCTTC. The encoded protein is CASSQSPDREYNEQFF.